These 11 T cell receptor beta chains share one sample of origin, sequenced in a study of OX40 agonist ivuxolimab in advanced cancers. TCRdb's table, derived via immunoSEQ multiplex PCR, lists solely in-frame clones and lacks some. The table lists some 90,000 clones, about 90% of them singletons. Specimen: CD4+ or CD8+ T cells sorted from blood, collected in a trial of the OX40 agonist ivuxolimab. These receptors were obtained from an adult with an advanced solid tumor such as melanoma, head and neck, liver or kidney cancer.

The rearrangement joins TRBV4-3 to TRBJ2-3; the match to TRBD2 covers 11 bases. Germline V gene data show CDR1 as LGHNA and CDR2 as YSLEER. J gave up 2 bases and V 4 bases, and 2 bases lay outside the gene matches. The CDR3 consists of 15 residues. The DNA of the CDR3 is TGCGCCAGCAGCCCGACTAGCGGGAACACAGATACGCAGTATTTT. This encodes CASSPTSGNTDTQYF.

The CDR3 loop reads CAIRETGPNTEAFF. The DNA for the CDR3 is TGTGCCATCAGGGAAACCGGGCCTAACACTGAAGCTTTCTTT. The chain carries TRBV10-3 and TRBJ1-1, with unresolved D. The length of the CDR3 is 14 residues. Germline V lookup: CDR1 ENHRY, CDR2 SYGVKD. The V gene lost 6 bases and the J gene lost 2 bases, with 13 bases spanning the gap.

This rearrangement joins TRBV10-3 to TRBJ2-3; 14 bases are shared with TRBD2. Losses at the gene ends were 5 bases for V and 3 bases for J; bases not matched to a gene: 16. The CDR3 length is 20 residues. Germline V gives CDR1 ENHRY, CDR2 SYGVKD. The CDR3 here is CAISFTSLGLAGDGTDTQYF. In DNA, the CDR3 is TGTGCCATCAGTTTCACTTCACTGGGACTAGCGGGAGACGGGACAGATACGCAGTATTTT.

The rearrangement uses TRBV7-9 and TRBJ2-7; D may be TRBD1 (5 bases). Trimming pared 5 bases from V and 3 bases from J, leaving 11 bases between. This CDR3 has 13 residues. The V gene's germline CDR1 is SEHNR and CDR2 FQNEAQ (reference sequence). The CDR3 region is CASSTQGDYEQYF. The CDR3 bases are TGTGCCAGCAGCACTCAAGGGGACTACGAGCAGTACTTC.

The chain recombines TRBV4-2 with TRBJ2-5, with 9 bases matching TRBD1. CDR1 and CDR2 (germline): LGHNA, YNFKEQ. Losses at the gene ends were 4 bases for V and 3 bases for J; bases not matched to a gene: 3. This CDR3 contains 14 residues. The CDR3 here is CASSRGQGKETQYF. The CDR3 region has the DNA TGTGCCAGCAGCCGGGGACAGGGAAAAGAGACCCAGTACTTC.

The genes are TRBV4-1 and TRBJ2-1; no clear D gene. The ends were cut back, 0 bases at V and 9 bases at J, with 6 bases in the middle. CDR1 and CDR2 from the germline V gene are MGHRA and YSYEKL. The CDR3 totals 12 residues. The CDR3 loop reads CASSQEVGEQFF. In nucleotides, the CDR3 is TGCGCCAGCAGCCAAGAAGTAGGTGAGCAGTTCTTC.

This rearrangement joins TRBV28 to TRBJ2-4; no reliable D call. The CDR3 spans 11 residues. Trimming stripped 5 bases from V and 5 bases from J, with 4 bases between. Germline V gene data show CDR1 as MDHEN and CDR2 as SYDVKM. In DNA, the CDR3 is TGTGCCAGCAGTCTACAAAACATTCAGTACTTC. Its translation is CASSLQNIQYF. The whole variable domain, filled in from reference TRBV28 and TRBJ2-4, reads DVKVTQSSRYLVKRTGEKVFLECVQDMDHENMFWYRQDPGLGLRLIYFSYDVKMKEKGDIPEGYSVSREKKERFSLILESASTNQTSMYLCASSLQNIQYFGAGTRLSVL.

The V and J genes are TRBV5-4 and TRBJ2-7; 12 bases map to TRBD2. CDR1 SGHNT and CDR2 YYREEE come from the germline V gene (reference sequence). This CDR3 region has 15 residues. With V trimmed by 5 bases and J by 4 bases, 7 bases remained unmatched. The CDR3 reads CASSPGLAGIYEQYF. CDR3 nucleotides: TGTGCCAGCAGTCCTGGACTAGCGGGAATATACGAGCAGTACTTC.

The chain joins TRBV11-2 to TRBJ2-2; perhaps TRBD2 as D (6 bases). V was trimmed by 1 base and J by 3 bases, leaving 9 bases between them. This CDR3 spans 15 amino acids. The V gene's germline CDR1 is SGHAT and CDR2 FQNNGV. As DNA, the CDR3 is TGTGCCAGCAGCTTAGGGAGGGGTGACACCGGGGAGCTGTTTTTT. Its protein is CASSLGRGDTGELFF.

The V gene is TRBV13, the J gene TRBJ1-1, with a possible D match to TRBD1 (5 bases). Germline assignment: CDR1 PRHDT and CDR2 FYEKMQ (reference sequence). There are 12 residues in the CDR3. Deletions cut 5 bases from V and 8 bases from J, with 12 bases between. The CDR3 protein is CASSGPGTEAFF. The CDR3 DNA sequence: TGTGCCAGCAGCGGACCCGGGACGGAAGCTTTCTTT. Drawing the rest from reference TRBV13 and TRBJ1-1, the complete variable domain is AAGVIQSPRHLIKEKRETATLKCYPIPRHDTVYWYQQGPGQDPQFLISFYEKMQSDKGSIPDRFSAQQFSDYHSELNMSSLELGDSALYFCASSGPGTEAFFGQGTRLTVV.

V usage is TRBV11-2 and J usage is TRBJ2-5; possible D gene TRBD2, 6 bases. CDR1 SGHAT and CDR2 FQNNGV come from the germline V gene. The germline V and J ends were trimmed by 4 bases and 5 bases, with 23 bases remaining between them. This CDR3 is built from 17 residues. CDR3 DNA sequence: TGTGCCAGCAGCTCCGGCGGGGCTAGCGTACTGTTCGAGACCCAGTACTTC. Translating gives CASSSGGASVLFETQYF.